Listed here are 5 T cell receptor beta chains from one sample, sequenced in a study of control samples from healthy donors and cancer patients. The assay was immunoSEQ multiplex PCR, and TCRdb's table has in-frame clones only and misses some. Of roughly 84,000 clones in the sample, roughly 89% are singletons; the top ten hold approximately 16%. Source material: blood. These receptors all come from a man aged 50 to 59 in good health.

V gene TRBV12-5 combines with J gene TRBJ2-2; D remains unclear. The ends were cut back, 1 base at V and 1 base at J, with 10 bases in the middle. This CDR3 contains 16 residues. Germline CDR1 is LGHNT and CDR2 is FRNRAP. The CDR3, as DNA: TGTGCTAGTGGTTTGGGGGCCCGACTGAACACCGGGGAGCTGTTTTTT. It translates to CASGLGARLNTGELFF. Full variable domain (rest looked up from reference TRBV12-5 and TRBJ2-2): DARVTQTPRHKVTEMGQEVTMRCQPILGHNTVFWYRQTMMQGLELLAYFRNRAPLDDSGMPKDRFSAEMPDATLATLKIQPSEPRDSAVYFCASGLGARLNTGELFFGEGSRLTVL.

The rearrangement uses TRBV5-1 and TRBJ1-5; D remains ambiguous. CDR1 and CDR2 (germline): SGHRS, YFSETQ. V was shortened by 4 bases and J by 0 bases, with 11 bases between the two germline ends. The CDR3 length is 15 residues. For the CDR3, the DNA is TGCGCCAGCAGCCAAGCGGGGAATAGCAATCAGCCCCAGCATTTT. It codes for CASSQAGNSNQPQHF.

This clone has a handful of counts. V is TRBV6-2 or TRBV6-3 and J is TRBJ1-2, with 7 positions matching TRBD1. The J segment lost 5 bases and the V segment lost 7 bases, leaving 7 bases of the junction unmatched. Germline CDR1 and CDR2: MNHEY and SVGEGT. This CDR3 region has 13 residues. The CDR3 nucleotides read TGTGCCAGCACCCCAGGGGGTCGGTATGGCTACACCTTC. Translated: CASTPGGRYGYTF.

The chain combines TRBV7-2 with TRBJ1-2; D is ambiguous. V was pared by 3 bases and J by 8 bases, with 16 bases between. Germline-derived CDR1 and CDR2 are SGHTA and FQGNSA. CDR3 size: 14 residues. The DNA of the CDR3 is TGTGCCAGCAGCTTGGGGTTCCAAGGGCTCGGCTACACCTTC. It is translated as CASSLGFQGLGYTF.

The chain uses TRBV6-6 and TRBJ1-1, with D perhaps TRBD1 (6 bases). Germline V gene data show CDR1 as MNHNY and CDR2 as SVGAGI (reference sequence). This CDR3 is built from 12 residues. Between the trimmed V and J ends, which lost 3 bases and 10 bases, there was a span of 12 bases. The CDR3, as DNA: TGTGCCAGCAGTTATGGACAGCAAGGAGCTTTCTTT. It specifies CASSYGQQGAFF.